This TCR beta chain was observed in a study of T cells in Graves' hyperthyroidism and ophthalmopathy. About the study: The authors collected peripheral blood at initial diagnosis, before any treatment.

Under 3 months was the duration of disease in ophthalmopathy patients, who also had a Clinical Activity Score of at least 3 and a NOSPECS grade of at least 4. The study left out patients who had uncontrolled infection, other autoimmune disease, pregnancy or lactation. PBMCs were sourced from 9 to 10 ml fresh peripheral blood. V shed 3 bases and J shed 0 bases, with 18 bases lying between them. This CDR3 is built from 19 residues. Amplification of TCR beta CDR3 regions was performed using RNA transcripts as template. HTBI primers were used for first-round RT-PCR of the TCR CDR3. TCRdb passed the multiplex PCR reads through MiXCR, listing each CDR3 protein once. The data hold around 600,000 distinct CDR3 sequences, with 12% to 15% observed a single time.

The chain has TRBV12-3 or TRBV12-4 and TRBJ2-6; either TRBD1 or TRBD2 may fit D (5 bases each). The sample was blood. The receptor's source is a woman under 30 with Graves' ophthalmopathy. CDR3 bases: TGTGCCAGCAGTTTTGGGGTTCGCAGGGACCTCTCTGGGGCCAACGTCCTGACTTTC. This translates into CASSFGVRRDLSGANVLTF.